The T cell receptor beta chain under discussion was sequenced for a study of cytomegalovirus exposure and HLA in healthy donors. Points from the study as a whole: A later analysis linked 16,951 TCR beta sequences to HLA alleles at 0.05 false discovery rate. Most likely, a cluster of highly shared sequence variants arose as a sequencing artifact.

The CDR3 extends over 16 amino acids. V gave up 2 bases and J gave up 9 bases, with 20 bases separating them. The germline gives CDR1 MNHEY, CDR2 SVGAGI. To note about this clone: Its antigen is not known.

Amplification used 60 Vbeta primers and 13 Jbeta primers. TCRdb keeps only in-frame clones here, not all; method: immunoSEQ multiplex PCR. The data contain some 160,000 clones, approximately 9% of them singletons. This clonotype was obtained from a male donor in good health and CMV-seronegative. Input material: PBMCs. This chain links TRBV6-5 with TRBJ2-1; TRBD1 might be the D (5 bases). The CDR3, as DNA: TGTGCCAGCAGTTACCGACTCCCGGCCGGACACGGTGAGCAGTTCTTC. This gives the protein CASSYRLPAGHGEQFF.